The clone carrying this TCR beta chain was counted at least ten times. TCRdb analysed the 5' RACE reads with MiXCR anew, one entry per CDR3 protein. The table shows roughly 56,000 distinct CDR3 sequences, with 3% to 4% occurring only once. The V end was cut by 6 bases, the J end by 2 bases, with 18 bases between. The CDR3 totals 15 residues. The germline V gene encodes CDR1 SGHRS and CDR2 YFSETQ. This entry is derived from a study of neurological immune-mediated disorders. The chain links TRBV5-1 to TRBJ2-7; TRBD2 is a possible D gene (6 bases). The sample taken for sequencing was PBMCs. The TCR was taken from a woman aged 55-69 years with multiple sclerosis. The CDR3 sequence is CASKPNWRGAYEQYF. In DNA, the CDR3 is TGCGCCAGCAAACCGAACTGGCGGGGAGCCTACGAGCAGTACTTC.